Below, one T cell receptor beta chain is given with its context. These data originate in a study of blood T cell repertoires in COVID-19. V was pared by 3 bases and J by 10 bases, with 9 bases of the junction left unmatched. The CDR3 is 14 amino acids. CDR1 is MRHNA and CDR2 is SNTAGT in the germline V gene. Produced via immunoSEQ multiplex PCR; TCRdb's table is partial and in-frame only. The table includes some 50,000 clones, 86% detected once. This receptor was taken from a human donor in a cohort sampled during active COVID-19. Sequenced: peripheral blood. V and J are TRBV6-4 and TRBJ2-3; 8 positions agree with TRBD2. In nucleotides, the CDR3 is TGTGCCAGCAGTGATTCTCCGGGACTAGAAGCGCAGTATTTT. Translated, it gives CASSDSPGLEAQYF.